This T cell receptor (beta chain) was sequenced in a study of early T cells in non-severe SARS-CoV-2 infection. This clonotype was detected a few times. Using its own MiXCR run on the 5' RACE reads, TCRdb lists one record per CDR3 protein. The profile shows tens of thousands of distinct CDR3 sequences, roughly 10% of them singletons. Trimming took 4 bases from V and 2 from J, leaving 15 bases between them. The germline V gene has CDR1 KGHSH and CDR2 LQKENI. The CDR3 totals 16 residues. The sequenced sample was whole blood, obtained at baseline. V usage is TRBV18 and J usage is TRBJ2-1; D could derive from TRBD1 or TRBD2 (6 bases each). The TCR sequence derives from an adult who was a healthcare worker with PCR-confirmed SARS-CoV-2 infection or an uninfected control (not recorded which). Here the CDR3 reads CASSLHDRTTYNEQFF. The CDR3, as DNA: TGTGCCAGCTCACTACACGACAGGACTACCTACAATGAGCAGTTCTTC.